This TCR beta chain derives from a study of T cell repertoires in cytomegalovirus infection. TCRdb independently ran MiXCR on the reads; one entry per CDR3 protein. The sample has about 240,000 distinct CDR3 sequences; 5% to 8.5% are singletons. CDR1 and CDR2 from the germline V gene are SEHNR and FQNEAQ (reference sequence). The CDR3 is 15 amino acids. The ends lost 4 bases at V and 7 bases at J; junction bases unmatched: 7. The clonotype was recovered from a human donor in good health (CMV status not recorded). Some clones in this sample may be carry-over from other donors' samples. The chain couples TRBV7-9 to TRBJ1-6, with 7 bases identical to TRBD1. The sequencing input was PBMCs. In DNA, the CDR3 is TGTGCCAGCAGCTCCCCCTCAGGGGGAAATTCACCCCTCCACTTT. Protein: CASSSPSGGNSPLHF.